This T cell receptor (beta chain) was identified during a study of blood T cell repertoires in COVID-19. Across the study: Researchers got acute and convalescent COVID-19 samples from the United States, Italy and Spain. Nucleic acid was either cDNA or gDNA, and it came from T cells, B-cell-depleted T cells, or PBMCs.

Per the authors' pipeline: Estimation of nucleated cell counts was performed using reference gene primer amplification. TCRdb keeps only in-frame clones here, not all; method: immunoSEQ multiplex PCR. Clonal size and the V and J genes are those of that table, whereas D and trimming came from the DNA. The data contain about 290,000 clones, 85% to 90% of them singletons. The CDR3 is 14 residues long. The V gene's germline CDR1 is SQVTM and CDR2 ANQGSEA. V lost 3 bases, J lost 2 bases, and 4 bases stayed unmatched. The source is a man aged 35-49 years with acute or convalescent COVID-19. Material: peripheral blood. The V and J genes are TRBV29-1 and TRBJ2-1; 7 nucleotides align to TRBD2. The CDR3 spells CSVEGLTTYNEQFF. The CDR3 nucleotides are TGCAGCGTTGAGGGACTAACTACCTACAATGAGCAGTTCTTC.